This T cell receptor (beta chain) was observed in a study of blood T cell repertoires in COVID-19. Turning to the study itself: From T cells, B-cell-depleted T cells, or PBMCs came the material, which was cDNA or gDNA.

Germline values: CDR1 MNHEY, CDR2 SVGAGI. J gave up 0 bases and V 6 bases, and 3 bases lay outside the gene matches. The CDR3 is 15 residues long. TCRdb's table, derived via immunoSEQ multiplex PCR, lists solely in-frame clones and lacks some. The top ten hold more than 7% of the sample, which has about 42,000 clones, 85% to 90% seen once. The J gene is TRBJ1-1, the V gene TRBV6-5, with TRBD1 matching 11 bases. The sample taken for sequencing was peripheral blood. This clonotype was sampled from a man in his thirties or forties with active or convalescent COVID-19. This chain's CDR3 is CASSWDRGVNTEAFF. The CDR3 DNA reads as TGTGCCAGCAGCTGGGACAGGGGGGTGAACACTGAAGCTTTCTTT.